The 2 T cell receptor beta chains below all came from one sample that was sequenced in a study of blood T cell repertoires in COVID-19. Clones were read by immunoSEQ multiplex PCR, and TCRdb kept only the in-frame ones, dropping some. Of under 100,000 clones listed, more than 65% are singletons. Sample: peripheral blood. The receptors shown here come from an elderly man with active or convalescent COVID-19.

This chain joins TRBV20-1 and TRBJ2-5; maybe TRBD2 (6 bases). This CDR3 is 15 amino acids long. Germline CDR1 DFQATT, CDR2 SNEGSKA (reference sequence). Deletions cut 3 bases from V and 4 bases from J, with 18 bases between. The CDR3 sequence: CSASQSRTGRETQYF. In DNA, the CDR3 is TGCAGTGCTAGTCAATCTAGGACCGGGAGAGAGACCCAGTACTTC.

V and J are TRBV7-2 and TRBJ2-6; D perhaps matches TRBD2 (6 bases). Germline loops: CDR1 SGHTA, CDR2 FQGNSA. V shed 5 bases and J shed 0 bases, with 8 bases lying between them. This CDR3 has 15 residues. The CDR3 is CASSRGYSGANVLTF. The CDR3 DNA is TGTGCCAGCAGCCGGGGGTACTCTGGGGCCAACGTCCTGACTTTC.